A selection of T cell receptor beta chains follows, all from one sample in a study of long-term antiretroviral therapy in people with HIV. Profiled with immunoSEQ multiplex PCR; TCRdb holds only in-frame clones, not every one. The repertoire has 20,000 to 30,000 clones, roughly 85% of them found once; the top ten carry 9% to 10%. Sequences were derived from unsorted PBMCs, sampled 1.2 years after starting antiretroviral therapy. Every receptor here comes from a woman between 35 and 50 years old with HIV. The CDR3 runs from the conserved cysteine through the conserved F or W. The order of the fields is D gene, clone size, V gene, J gene, CDR3 protein, CDR3 DNA. The D gene is left open where the match is weak. Clone sizes are given selectively: once, few, many, or a class where the clone is expanded.

TRBD1	.	TRBV5-4	TRBJ1-4	CASSLRQGAEAGEKLFF	TGTGCCAGCAGCTTGAGGCAGGGGGCGGAGGCCGGTGAAAAACTGTTTTTT
.	.	TRBV5-6	TRBJ2-6	CASSSGANVLTF	TGTGCCAGCAGCTCGGGGGCCAACGTCCTGACTTTC
.	.	TRBV4-3	TRBJ2-1	CASSQERDEQFF	TGCGCCAGCAGCCAAGAAAGGGATGAGCAGTTCTTC
.	.	TRBV14	TRBJ1-1	CASSQMWQGTEAFF	TGTGCCAGCAGCCAGATGTGGCAGGGCACTGAAGCTTTCTTT
.	.	TRBV18	TRBJ2-7	CASSLTGTSYEQYF	TGTGCCAGCTCACTCACGGGGACCTCCTACGAGCAGTACTTC
TRBD2	.	TRBV19	TRBJ2-3	CASSIIAGGYTDTQYF	TGTGCCAGTAGTATCATAGCGGGAGGGTACACAGATACGCAGTATTTT
TRBD1	.	TRBV6-5	TRBJ2-7	CASSYSRDRVYEQYF	TGTGCCAGCAGTTACAGCCGGGACAGGGTTTACGAGCAGTACTTC
.	.	TRBV5-6	TRBJ2-3	CASSPQFPSTDTQYF	TGTGCCAGCAGCCCACAGTTCCCTAGCACAGATACGCAGTATTTT
TRBD2	.	TRBV29-1	TRBJ2-5	CSVPIAGGPRGETQYF	TGCAGCGTGCCCATAGCGGGAGGGCCGAGGGGGGAGACCCAGTACTTC
TRBD2	.	TRBV7-2	TRBJ2-3	CASSFSSGGTDTQYF	TGTGCCAGCAGCTTCTCTAGCGGGGGAACAGATACGCAGTATTTT
TRBD1	.	TRBV18	TRBJ1-3	CASSADRAGNTIYF	TGTGCCAGCTCAGCCGACAGGGCTGGAAACACCATATATTTT
TRBD1	.	TRBV30	TRBJ2-2	CAWSVDRGLTGELFF	TGTGCCTGGAGTGTAGACAGGGGGCTTACCGGGGAGCTGTTTTTT
.	.	TRBV29-1	TRBJ2-5	CSVERLGRTGETQYF	TGCAGCGTTGAAAGGTTAGGGAGGACCGGAGAGACCCAGTACTTC
.	.	TRBV19	TRBJ1-2	CASSIQGVGTNYGYTF	TGTGCCAGTAGTATTCAGGGAGTGGGGACTAACTATGGCTACACCTTC
TRBD1	.	TRBV11-2	TRBJ2-7	CASSPGRDSNSYEQYF	TGTGCCAGCAGCCCCGGACGGGACAGCAACTCCTACGAGCAGTACTTC
TRBD1	.	TRBV11-2	TRBJ2-3	CASSPRTGRPSTDTQYF	TGTGCCAGCAGCCCCCGGACAGGGCGACCTAGCACAGATACGCAGTATTTT
.	.	TRBV11-2	TRBJ1-1	CASNAPWGARTEAFF	TGTGCCAGCAACGCTCCTTGGGGGGCGCGTACTGAAGCTTTCTTT
TRBD2	few	TRBV7-9	TRBJ2-1	CASSLAAGGPNEQFF	TGTGCCAGCAGCTTAGCAGCGGGGGGGCCTAATGAGCAGTTCTTC
.	.	TRBV15	TRBJ1-2	CATSKVNYGYTF	TGTGCCACCAGCAAAGTAAACTATGGCTACACCTTC
.	.	TRBV7-2	TRBJ2-2	CASSLGYSGNTGELFF	TGTGCCAGCAGCTTAGGTTACTCGGGGAACACCGGGGAGCTGTTTTTT
.	.	TRBV5-6	TRBJ1-1	CASSLVGRGGFSEAFF	TGTGCCAGCAGCTTGGTGGGTCGCGGAGGGTTTTCTGAAGCTTTCTTT
.	.	TRBV19	TRBJ1-3	CASHKSSGNTIYF	TGTGCCAGCCATAAAAGCTCTGGAAACACCATATATTTT
.	.	TRBV9	TRBJ1-1	CASSHLNTEAFF	TGTGCCAGCAGCCACCTGAACACTGAAGCTTTCTTT
.	.	TRBV19	TRBJ1-1	CASSISQNTEAFF	TGTGCCAGTAGTATTTCTCAGAACACTGAAGCTTTCTTT
.	.	TRBV7-9	TRBJ2-7	CASSFGGHSYEQYF	TGTGCCAGCAGCTTTGGCGGCCACTCCTACGAGCAGTACTTC
.	.	TRBV30	TRBJ1-4	CAWSSWINEKLFF	TGTGCCTGGAGTTCTTGGATTAATGAAAAACTGTTTTTT
.	.	TRBV6-4	TRBJ2-2	CASSELARSGELFF	TGTGCCAGCAGTGAACTAGCCCGCTCCGGGGAGCTGTTTTTT
.	.	TRBV18	TRBJ1-1	CASSTDLNTEAFF	TGTGCCAGCTCAACGGACCTGAACACTGAAGCTTTCTTT
.	once	TRBV19	TRBJ1-1	CASSISSGGEAFF	TGTGCCAGTAGTATCTCCTCCGGGGGTGAAGCTTTCTTT
.	.	TRBV4-2	TRBJ2-2	CATSENGELFF	TGTGCCACTAGCGAGAACGGGGAGCTGTTTTTT
.	.	TRBV18	TRBJ2-5	CASSPPKVFGGEETQYF	TGTGCCAGCTCACCACCTAAGGTTTTTGGTGGCGAAGAGACCCAGTACTTC
.	.	TRBV4-3	TRBJ2-7	CASSQDFHTSPREQYF	TGCGCCAGCAGCCAAGATTTCCATACTTCTCCCCGCGAGCAGTACTTC